This T cell receptor (beta chain) was captured in a study of blood T cell repertoires in COVID-19. The CDR3 totals 16 residues. Germline lookup yields CDR1 MNHEY and CDR2 SVGAGI. V gave up 4 bases and J gave up 3 bases; unmatched junction bases: 11. Here immunoSEQ multiplex PCR was the method, and the copy in TCRdb shows in-frame clones only, minus some. This table holds about 200,000 clones, less than 95% found once. The chain couples TRBV6-5 to TRBJ1-1, with 7 positions matching TRBD1. Material for sequencing was peripheral blood. The receptor was isolated from a young man with COVID-19, enrolled during active disease. In nucleotides, the CDR3 is TGTGCCAGCAGTTCCGAACAGACAGGGAGGTACACTGAAGCTTTCTTT. It is translated as CASSSEQTGRYTEAFF.